This TCR beta chain was identified in a study of blood T cell repertoires in COVID-19. For the study at large: Sample material is recorded as cDNA or gDNA derived from T cells, B-cell-depleted T cells, or PBMCs.

The method was immunoSEQ multiplex PCR; TCRdb's version includes in-frame clones alone and lacks a portion of them. The sample lists tens of thousands of clones; approximately 80% were seen once. What was sequenced was peripheral blood. This TCR was sampled from a woman in her sixties or seventies with acute or convalescent COVID-19.

DNA for the CDR3: TGTGCCAGCAGTTTGCCTAGCGGCTACGAGCAGTACTTC. Its translation is CASSLPSGYEQYF. The chain employs TRBV27 and TRBJ2-7; 7 bases are a match to TRBD2. V dropped 3 bases and J dropped 3; count of bases not matched to a gene: 2. Per the germline V gene, CDR1 is MNHEY and CDR2 is SMNVEV (reference sequence). The CDR3 totals 13 residues.